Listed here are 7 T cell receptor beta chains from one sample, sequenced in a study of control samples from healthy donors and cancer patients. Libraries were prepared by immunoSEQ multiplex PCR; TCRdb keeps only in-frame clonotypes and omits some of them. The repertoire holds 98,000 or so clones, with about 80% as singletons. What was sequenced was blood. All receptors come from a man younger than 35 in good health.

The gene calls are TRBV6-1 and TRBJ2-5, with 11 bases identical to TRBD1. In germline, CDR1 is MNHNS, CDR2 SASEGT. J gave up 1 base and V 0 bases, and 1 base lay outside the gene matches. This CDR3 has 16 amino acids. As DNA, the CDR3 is TGTGCCAGCAGTGAAGCAGGGACAGGGGGCCAAGAGACCCAGTACTTC. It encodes CASSEAGTGGQETQYF.

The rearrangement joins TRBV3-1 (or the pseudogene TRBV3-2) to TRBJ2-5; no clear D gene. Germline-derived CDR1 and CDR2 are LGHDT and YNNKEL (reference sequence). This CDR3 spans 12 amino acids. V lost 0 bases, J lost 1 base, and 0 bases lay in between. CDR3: CASSQDQETQYF. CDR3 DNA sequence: TGTGCCAGCAGCCAAGACCAAGAGACCCAGTACTTC.

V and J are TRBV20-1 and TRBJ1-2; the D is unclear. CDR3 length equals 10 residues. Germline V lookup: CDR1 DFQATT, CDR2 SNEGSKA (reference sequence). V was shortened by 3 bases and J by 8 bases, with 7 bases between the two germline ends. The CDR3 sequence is CSARLGGYTF. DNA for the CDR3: TGCAGTGCTAGGTTGGGCGGCTACACCTTC.

This CDR3 is CASSLGGNGNQPQHF. CDR3 DNA sequence: TGTGCCAGCAGCTTGGGAGGGAATGGCAATCAGCCCCAGCATTTT. The V call is TRBV5-5, the J call TRBJ1-5; no definite D call. Germline lookup yields CDR1 SGHKS and CDR2 YYEKEE (reference sequence). CDR3 size: 15 residues. V lost 0 bases to trimming and J lost 2 bases, with 9 bases between them.

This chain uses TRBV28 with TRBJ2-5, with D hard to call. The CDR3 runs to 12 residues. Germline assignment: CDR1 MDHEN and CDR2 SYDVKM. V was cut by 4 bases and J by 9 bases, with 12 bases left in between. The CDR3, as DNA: TGTGCCAGCAGTTCAGTAACGGTGGCCCAGTACTTC. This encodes CASSSVTVAQYF. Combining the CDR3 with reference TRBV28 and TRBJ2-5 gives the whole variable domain DVKVTQSSRYLVKRTGEKVFLECVQDMDHENMFWYRQDPGLGLRLIYFSYDVKMKEKGDIPEGYSVSREKKERFSLILESASTNQTSMYLCASSSVTVAQYFGPGTRLLVL.

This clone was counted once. The CDR3 spells CASSYFTDPYGYTF. The CDR3 DNA follows: TGTGCCAGCAGTTACTTTACAGATCCATATGGCTACACCTTC. The chain joins TRBV6-2 or TRBV6-3 to TRBJ1-2; D is uncertain. V was clipped by 1 base and J by 5 bases, with 11 bases between them. Germline assignment: CDR1 MNHEY and CDR2 SVGEGT. The CDR3 is made up of 14 amino acids.

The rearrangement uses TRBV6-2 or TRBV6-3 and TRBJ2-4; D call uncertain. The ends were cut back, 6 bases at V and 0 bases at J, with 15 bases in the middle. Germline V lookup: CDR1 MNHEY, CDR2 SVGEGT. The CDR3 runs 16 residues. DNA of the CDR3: TGTGCCAGCAGCCCTAACCTACTCGGAGCCAAAAACATTCAGTACTTC. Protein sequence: CASSPNLLGAKNIQYF.